Listed below are T cell receptor beta chains from one sample, sequenced in a study of T cell responses to AZD1222 COVID-19 vaccine. TCRdb's table, derived via immunoSEQ multiplex PCR, lists solely in-frame clones and lacks some. The repertoire holds around 170,000 clones, about nine tenths seen once, with about 1.6% in the top ten. This sample comprised peripheral blood, obtained on day 0 of AZD1222 vaccination. These receptor sequences come from an adult in good health. The CDR3 runs from the conserved cysteine through the conserved F or W. D genes are given only for firm matches. Clone size is shown for a subset of rows, as once, few, many or a class of expanded clone.

abundance,d_gene,v_gene,j_gene,CDR3nt,CDR3aa
NA,NA,TRBV4-2,TRBJ1-1,TGTGCCAGCAGCCAACTACCTTGGGGGGTAGCTTTCTTT,CASSQLPWGVAFF
NA,NA,TRBV28,TRBJ1-5,TGTGCCAGCAGTTTCATGGCTTATAGCAATCAGCCCCAGCATTTT,CASSFMAYSNQPQHF
NA,NA,TRBV6-5,TRBJ1-5,TGTGCCAGCAACCCGCTACAGGGCCTGGGACCCCAGCATTTT,CASNPLQGLGPQHF
NA,NA,TRBV7-2,TRBJ1-1,TGTGCCAGCAGCTTACCTCAAATCACTGAAGCTTTCTTT,CASSLPQITEAFF
NA,NA,TRBV20-1,TRBJ1-2,TGCAGTGCTAGGACCAACTATGGCTACACCTTC,CSARTNYGYTF
NA,NA,TRBV10-2,TRBJ1-2,TGCGCCAGCACCAAAAACAGAGCTAACTATGGCTACACCTTC,CASTKNRANYGYTF
NA,NA,TRBV6-2/TRBV6-3,TRBJ1-1,TGTGCCAGCAGTGCTCCACTGGGCACTGAAGCTTTCTTT,CASSAPLGTEAFF
NA,NA,TRBV2,TRBJ1-4,TGTGCCAGCGTAACAACAGGGTCGGAGAATGAAAAACTGTTTTTT,CASVTTGSENEKLFF
NA,NA,TRBV19,TRBJ2-5,TGTGCCAGTAGTATAGGTCGGGGGAGTCAAGAGACCCAGTACTTC,CASSIGRGSQETQYF
NA,NA,TRBV5-6,TRBJ2-7,TGTGCCAGCAGCTTGGGACCCGGGGCGGCCTACGAGCAGTACTTC,CASSLGPGAAYEQYF
NA,NA,TRBV28,TRBJ2-7,TGTGCCAGCAGTTGGCCGATGGGGGCCTACGAGCAGTACTTC,CASSWPMGAYEQYF
NA,TRBD2,TRBV7-9,TRBJ2-3,TGTGCCAGCAGCCCCAGGCGGGGGGCGGGGACCCACACGCAGTATTTT,CASSPRRGAGTHTQYF
few,NA,TRBV11-2,TRBJ1-2,TGTGCCAGCAGCTTAACCGCTAACTATGGCTACACCTTC,CASSLTANYGYTF
NA,NA,TRBV7-9,TRBJ1-1,TGTGCCAGCAGCCGCACTGGGTTAGACACTGAAGCTTTCTTT,CASSRTGLDTEAFF
NA,TRBD2,TRBV4-1,TRBJ2-1,TGCGCCAGCAGCCCAATCGAGCGGGGGGGCCACTACAATGAGCAGTTCTTC,CASSPIERGGHYNEQFF
NA,TRBD1,TRBV19,TRBJ1-5,TGTGCCAGTAGTGTACCGGGACAGGGCAATCAGCCCCAGCATTTT,CASSVPGQGNQPQHF
NA,TRBD1,TRBV5-1,TRBJ2-5,TGCGCCAGCAGCAGGGACAGGGAATGGGAGACCCAGTACTTC,CASSRDREWETQYF
many,NA,TRBV4-2,TRBJ2-6,TGTGCCAGCAGCCAAGACAACTCTGGGGCCAACGTCCTGACTTTC,CASSQDNSGANVLTF
NA,NA,TRBV7-5,TRBJ1-2,TGTGCCAGAAGCTTGGCTGGGGCCCCCTTCTATGGCTACACCTTC,CARSLAGAPFYGYTF
NA,TRBD1,TRBV27,TRBJ1-1,TGTGCCAGCAGTGAAGGCTGGGACAGAAACACTGAAGCTTTCTTT,CASSEGWDRNTEAFF
NA,NA,TRBV29-1,TRBJ2-1,TGCAGCGTTGCGGGGGGCCTTAACTCCTACAATGAGCAGTTCTTC,CSVAGGLNSYNEQFF
NA,NA,TRBV7-3,TRBJ1-4,TGTGCCAGCAGCTTAGGGGGCGGGAATAATGAAAAACTGTTTTTT,CASSLGGGNNEKLFF
NA,NA,TRBV2,TRBJ2-5,TGTGCCAGCACTGGGGACTCCGGAATGGGGGAGACCCAGTACTTC,CASTGDSGMGETQYF
NA,TRBD1,TRBV19,TRBJ1-6,TGTGCCAGTAGCATCCAGGGGGCATCCTATAATTCACCCCTCCACTTT,CASSIQGASYNSPLHF
NA,NA,TRBV6-5,TRBJ1-1,TGTGCCAGCAGTTCTCCCACAGGATACACTGAAGCTTTCTTT,CASSSPTGYTEAFF
once,TRBD2,TRBV7-6,TRBJ2-3,TGTGCCAGCAGCTTAGGGTTCCTAGCGGGGGCAAACTACGATACGCAGTATTTT,CASSLGFLAGANYDTQYF
NA,NA,TRBV11-2,TRBJ1-5,TGTGCCAGCAGCTTAGGACTGAACAATCAGCCCCAGCATTTT,CASSLGLNNQPQHF
NA,NA,TRBV7-8,TRBJ1-2,TGTGCCAGCAGTGTCGAGAGAAACTATGGCTACACCTTC,CASSVERNYGYTF
few,NA,TRBV5-4,TRBJ1-4,TGTGCCAGCAGCCAGCCTGGAGAGGGCCCTGAAAAACTGTTTTTT,CASSQPGEGPEKLFF
NA,NA,TRBV3-1/TRBV3-2,TRBJ2-3,TGTGCCAGCAGCCAAGATTGGGAGGCTAGCACAGATACGCAGTATTTT,CASSQDWEASTDTQYF
NA,NA,TRBV10-3,TRBJ2-5,TGTGCCATCAGTGAGGGACAGGGAGGGGAGACCCAGTACTTC,CAISEGQGGETQYF
few,NA,TRBV10-1,TRBJ1-1,TGCGCCAGCACAGGGAGGAACACTGAAGCTTTCTTT,CASTGRNTEAFF
NA,NA,TRBV6-5,TRBJ1-5,TGTGCCAGCAGTATGTACAGGGATCAGCCCCAGCATTTT,CASSMYRDQPQHF
NA,NA,TRBV7-8,TRBJ2-7,TGTGCCAGCAGCTTAGGGTACCCTGTGGGCGAGCAGTACTTC,CASSLGYPVGEQYF
NA,NA,TRBV7-2,TRBJ1-4,TGTGCCAGCACCGGCGGGGGAGGGGAAAAACTGTTTTTT,CASTGGGGEKLFF